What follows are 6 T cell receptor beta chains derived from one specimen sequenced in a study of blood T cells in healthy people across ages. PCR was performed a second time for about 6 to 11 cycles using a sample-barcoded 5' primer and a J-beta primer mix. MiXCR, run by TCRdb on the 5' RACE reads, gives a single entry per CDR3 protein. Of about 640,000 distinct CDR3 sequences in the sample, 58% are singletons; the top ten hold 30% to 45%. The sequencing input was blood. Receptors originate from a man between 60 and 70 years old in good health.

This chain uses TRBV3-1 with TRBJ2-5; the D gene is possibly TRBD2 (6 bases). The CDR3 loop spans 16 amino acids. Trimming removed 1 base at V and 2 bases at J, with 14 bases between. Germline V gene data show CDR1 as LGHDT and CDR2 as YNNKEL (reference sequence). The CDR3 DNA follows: TGTGCCAGCAGCCAAGGGCGGCGGGGAATACAAGAGACCCAGTACTTC. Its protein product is CASSQGRRGIQETQYF.

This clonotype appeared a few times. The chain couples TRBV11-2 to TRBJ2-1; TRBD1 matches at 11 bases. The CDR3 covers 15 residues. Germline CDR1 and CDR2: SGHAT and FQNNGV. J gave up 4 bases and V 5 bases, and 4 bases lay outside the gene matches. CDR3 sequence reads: CASSHGTGGYNEQFF. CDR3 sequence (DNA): TGTGCCAGCAGCCACGGGACAGGGGGTTACAATGAGCAGTTCTTC.

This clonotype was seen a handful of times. The CDR3 coding sequence is TGTGCCATCAGTGAGTCCAGTTCCGCTAACTATGGCTACACCTTC. It specifies CAISESSSANYGYTF. This chain uses TRBV10-3 with TRBJ1-2, with no clear D. Germline V gives CDR1 ENHRY, CDR2 SYGVKD. V gave up 0 bases and J gave up 0 bases, with 8 bases separating them. The CDR3 is made up of 15 amino acids.

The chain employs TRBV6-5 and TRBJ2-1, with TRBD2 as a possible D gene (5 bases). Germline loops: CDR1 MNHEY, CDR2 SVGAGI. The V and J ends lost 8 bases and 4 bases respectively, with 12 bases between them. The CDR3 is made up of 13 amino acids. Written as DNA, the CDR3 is TGTGCCAGCCGTCCGAGGGCTTACAATGAGCAGTTCTTC. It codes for CASRPRAYNEQFF.

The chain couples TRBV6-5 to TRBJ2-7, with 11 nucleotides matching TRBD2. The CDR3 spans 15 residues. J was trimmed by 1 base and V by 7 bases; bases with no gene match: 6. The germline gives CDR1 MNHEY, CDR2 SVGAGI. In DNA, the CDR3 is TGTGCCAGCAAGGGCCTAGCGGGAGGATCCTACGAGCAGTACTTC. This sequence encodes CASKGLAGGSYEQYF.

CDR3 sequence reads: CSVVGTEDSGANVLTF. Written as DNA, the CDR3 is TGCAGCGTCGTAGGGACAGAAGACTCTGGGGCCAACGTCCTGACTTTC. The chain recombines TRBV29-1 with TRBJ2-6, with 7 bases lining up with TRBD1. This CDR3 has 16 amino acids. Unmatched junction bases numbered 8, after V lost 6 bases and J lost 0 bases. CDR1 and CDR2 from the germline V gene are SQVTM and ANQGSEA.